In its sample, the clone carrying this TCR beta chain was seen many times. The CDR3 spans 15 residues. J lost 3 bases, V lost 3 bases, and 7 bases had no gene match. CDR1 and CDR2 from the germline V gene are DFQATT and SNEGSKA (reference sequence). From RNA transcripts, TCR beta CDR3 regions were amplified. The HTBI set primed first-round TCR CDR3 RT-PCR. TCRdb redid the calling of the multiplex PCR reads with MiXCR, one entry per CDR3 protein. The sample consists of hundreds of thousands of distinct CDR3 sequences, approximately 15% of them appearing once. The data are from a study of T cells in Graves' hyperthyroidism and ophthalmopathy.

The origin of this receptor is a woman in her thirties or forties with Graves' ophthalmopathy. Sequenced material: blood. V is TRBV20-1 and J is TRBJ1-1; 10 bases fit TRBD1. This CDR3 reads CSASGTGTGDTEAFF. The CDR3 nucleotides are TGCAGTGCTAGTGGAACCGGGACAGGGGACACTGAAGCTTTCTTT.